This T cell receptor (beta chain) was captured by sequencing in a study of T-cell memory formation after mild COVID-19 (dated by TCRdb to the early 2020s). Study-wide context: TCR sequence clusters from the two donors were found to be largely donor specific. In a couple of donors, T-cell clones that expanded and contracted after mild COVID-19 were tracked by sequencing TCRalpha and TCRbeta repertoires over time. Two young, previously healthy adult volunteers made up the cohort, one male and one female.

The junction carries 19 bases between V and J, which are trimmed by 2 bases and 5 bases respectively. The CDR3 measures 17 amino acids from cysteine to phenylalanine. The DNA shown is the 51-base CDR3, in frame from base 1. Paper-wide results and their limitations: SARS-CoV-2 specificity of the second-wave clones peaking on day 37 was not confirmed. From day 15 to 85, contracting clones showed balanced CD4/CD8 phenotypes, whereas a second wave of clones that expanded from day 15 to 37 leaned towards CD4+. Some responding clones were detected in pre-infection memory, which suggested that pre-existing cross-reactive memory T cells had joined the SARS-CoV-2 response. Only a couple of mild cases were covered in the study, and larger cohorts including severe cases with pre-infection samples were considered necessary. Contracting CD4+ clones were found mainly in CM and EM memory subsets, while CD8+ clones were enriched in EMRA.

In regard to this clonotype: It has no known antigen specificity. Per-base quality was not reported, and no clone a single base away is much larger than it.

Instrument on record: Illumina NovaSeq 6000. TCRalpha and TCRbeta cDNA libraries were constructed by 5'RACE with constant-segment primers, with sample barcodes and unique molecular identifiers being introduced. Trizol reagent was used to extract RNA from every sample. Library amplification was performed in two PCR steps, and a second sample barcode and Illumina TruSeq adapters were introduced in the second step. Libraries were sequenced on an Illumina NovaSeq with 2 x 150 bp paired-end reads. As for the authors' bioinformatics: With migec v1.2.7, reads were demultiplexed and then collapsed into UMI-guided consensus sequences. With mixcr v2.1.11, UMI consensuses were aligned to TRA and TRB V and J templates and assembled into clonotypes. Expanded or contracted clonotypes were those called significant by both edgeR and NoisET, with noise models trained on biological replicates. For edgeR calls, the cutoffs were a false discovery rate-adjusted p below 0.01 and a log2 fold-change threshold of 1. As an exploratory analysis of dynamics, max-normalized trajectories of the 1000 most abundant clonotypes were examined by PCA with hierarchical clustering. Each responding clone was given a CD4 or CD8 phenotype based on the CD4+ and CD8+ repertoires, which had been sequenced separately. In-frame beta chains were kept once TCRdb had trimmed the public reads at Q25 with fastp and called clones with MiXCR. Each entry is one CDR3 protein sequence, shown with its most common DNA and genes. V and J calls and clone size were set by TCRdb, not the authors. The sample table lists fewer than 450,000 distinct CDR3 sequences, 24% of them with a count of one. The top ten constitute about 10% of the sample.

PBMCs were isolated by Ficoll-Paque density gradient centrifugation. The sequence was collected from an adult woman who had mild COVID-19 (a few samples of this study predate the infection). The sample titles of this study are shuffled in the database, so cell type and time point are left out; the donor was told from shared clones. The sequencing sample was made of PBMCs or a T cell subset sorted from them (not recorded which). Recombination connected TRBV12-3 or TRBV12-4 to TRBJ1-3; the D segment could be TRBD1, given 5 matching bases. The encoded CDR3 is CASSLISRGEYRNTIYF. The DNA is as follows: TGTGCCAGCAGTTTAATTAGCCGGGGGGAGTACCGAAACACCATATATTTT.